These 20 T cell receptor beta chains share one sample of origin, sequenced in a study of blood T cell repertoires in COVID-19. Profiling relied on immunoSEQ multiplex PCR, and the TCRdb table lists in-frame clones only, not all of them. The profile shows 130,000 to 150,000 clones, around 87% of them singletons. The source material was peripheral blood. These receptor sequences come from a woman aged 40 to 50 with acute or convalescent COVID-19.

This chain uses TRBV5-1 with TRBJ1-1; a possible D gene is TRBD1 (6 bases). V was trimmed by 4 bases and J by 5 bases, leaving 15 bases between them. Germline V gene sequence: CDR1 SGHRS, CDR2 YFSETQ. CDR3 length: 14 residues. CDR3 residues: CASSPPGGGTEAFF. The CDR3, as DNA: TGCGCCAGCAGCCCTCCGGGAGGGGGAACTGAAGCTTTCTTT.

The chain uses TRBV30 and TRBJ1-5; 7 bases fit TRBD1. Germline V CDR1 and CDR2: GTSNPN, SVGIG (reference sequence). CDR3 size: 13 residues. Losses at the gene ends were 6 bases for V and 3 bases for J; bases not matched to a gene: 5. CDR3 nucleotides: TGTGCCTGCCAGGACAGGACCAATCAGCCCCAGCATTTT. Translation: CACQDRTNQPQHF.

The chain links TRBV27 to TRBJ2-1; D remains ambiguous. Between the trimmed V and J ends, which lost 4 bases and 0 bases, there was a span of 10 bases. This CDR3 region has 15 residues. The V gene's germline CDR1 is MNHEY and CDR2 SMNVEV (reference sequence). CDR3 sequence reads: CASSSRRSSYNEQFF. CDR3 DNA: TGTGCCAGCAGTTCCCGACGGAGCTCCTACAATGAGCAGTTCTTC.

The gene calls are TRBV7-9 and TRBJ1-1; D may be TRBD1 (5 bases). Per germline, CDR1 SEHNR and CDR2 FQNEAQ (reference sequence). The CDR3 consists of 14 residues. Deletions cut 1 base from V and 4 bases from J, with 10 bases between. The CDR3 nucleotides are TGTGCCAGCAGCTTAGGGGGGGGAGGCACTGAAGCTTTCTTT. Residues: CASSLGGGGTEAFF.

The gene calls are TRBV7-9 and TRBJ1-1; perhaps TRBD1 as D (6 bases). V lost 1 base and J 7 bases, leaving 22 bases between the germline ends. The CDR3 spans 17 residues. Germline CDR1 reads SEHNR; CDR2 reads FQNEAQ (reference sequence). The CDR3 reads CASSLGIYGQGSDEAFF. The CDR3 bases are TGTGCCAGCAGCTTAGGGATATATGGCCAGGGGAGTGATGAAGCTTTCTTT.

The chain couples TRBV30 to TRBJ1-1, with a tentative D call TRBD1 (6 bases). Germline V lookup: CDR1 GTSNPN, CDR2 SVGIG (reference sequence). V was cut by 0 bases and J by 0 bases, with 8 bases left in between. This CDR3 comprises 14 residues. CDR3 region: CAWSVRTVNTEAFF. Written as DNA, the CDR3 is TGTGCCTGGAGTGTAAGGACAGTGAACACTGAAGCTTTCTTT.

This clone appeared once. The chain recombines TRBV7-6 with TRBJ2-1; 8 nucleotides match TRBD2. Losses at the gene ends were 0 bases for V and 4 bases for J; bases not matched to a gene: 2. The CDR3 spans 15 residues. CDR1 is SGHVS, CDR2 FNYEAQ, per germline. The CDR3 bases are TGTGCCAGCAGCTTAGCCTCGGGAGGGTACAATGAGCAGTTCTTC. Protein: CASSLASGGYNEQFF.

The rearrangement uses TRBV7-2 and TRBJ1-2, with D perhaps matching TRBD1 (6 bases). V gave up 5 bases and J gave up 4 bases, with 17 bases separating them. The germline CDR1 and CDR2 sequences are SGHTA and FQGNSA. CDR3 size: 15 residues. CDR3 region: CASSPKTGGIYGYTF. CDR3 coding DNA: TGTGCCAGCAGCCCCAAGACAGGCGGAATCTATGGCTACACCTTC.

This CDR3 reads CASSVEGRRGYTF. The CDR3 DNA reads as TGTGCCAGCAGTGTTGAGGGCCGTCGGGGCTACACCTTC. The chain uses TRBV2 and TRBJ1-2; D is unresolved. Looked up from germline, CDR1 is SNHLY and CDR2 is FYNNEI. CDR3 size: 13 residues. With 4 bases removed from V and 8 bases from J, the gap between germline ends came to 14 bases.

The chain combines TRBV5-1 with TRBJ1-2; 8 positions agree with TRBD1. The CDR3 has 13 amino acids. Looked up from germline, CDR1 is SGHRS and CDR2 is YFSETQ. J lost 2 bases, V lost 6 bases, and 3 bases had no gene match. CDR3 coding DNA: TGCGCCAGCACAGGGGGCGAGAACTATGGCTACACCTTC. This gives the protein CASTGGENYGYTF. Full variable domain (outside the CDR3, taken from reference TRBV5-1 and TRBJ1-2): KAGVTQTPRYLIKTRGQQVTLSCSPISGHRSVSWYQQTPGQGLQFLFEYFSETQRNKGNFPGRFSGRQFSNSRSEMNVSTLELGDSALYLCASTGGENYGYTFGSGTRLTVV.

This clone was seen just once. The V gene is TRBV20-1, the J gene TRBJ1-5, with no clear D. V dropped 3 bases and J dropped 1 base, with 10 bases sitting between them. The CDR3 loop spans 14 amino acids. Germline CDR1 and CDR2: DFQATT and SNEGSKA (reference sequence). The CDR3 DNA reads TGCAGTGCTAGTCTAGAATCCAGCAATCAGCCCCAGCATTTT. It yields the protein CSASLESSNQPQHF.

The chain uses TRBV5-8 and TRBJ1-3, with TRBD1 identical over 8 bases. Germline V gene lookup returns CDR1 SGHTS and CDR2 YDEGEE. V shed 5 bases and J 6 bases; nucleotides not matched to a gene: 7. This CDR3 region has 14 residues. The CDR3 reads CASRLTGGENTIYF. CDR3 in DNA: TGTGCCAGCAGACTTACAGGGGGGGAAAACACCATATATTTT.

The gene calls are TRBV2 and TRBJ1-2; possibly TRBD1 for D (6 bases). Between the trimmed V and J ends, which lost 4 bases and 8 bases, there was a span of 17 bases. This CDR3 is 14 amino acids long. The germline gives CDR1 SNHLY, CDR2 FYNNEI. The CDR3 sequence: CASSVGTGTRGYTF. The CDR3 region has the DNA TGTGCCAGCAGTGTCGGAACAGGGACGCGCGGCTACACCTTC.

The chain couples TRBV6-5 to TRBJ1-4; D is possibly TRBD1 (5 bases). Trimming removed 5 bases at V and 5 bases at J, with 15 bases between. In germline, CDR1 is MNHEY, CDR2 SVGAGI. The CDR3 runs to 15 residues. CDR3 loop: CASSLKGFFNEKLFF. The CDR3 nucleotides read TGTGCCAGCAGTCTTAAGGGGTTCTTCAATGAAAAACTGTTTTTT.

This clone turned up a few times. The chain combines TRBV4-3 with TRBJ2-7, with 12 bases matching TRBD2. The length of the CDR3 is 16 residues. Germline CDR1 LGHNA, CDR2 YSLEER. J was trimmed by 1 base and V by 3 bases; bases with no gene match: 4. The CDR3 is CASSQQLAGGSYEQYF. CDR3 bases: TGCGCCAGCAGCCAGCAACTAGCGGGGGGATCCTACGAGCAGTACTTC.

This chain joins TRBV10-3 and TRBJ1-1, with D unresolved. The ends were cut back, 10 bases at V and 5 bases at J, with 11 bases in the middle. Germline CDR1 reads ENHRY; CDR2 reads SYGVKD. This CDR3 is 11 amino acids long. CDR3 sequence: CATRDLTEAFF. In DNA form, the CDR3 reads TGTGCCACCCGGGATTTGACTGAAGCTTTCTTT.

CDR3 loop: CAYYKKGQLNTGELFF. CDR3 bases: TGTGCCTACTACAAGAAAGGACAGCTGAACACCGGGGAGCTGTTTTTT. The chain recombines TRBV30 with TRBJ2-2, with a possible D match to TRBD1 (6 bases). V was shortened by 7 bases and J by 1 base, with 19 bases between the two germline ends. Germline V gene sequence: CDR1 GTSNPN, CDR2 SVGIG (reference sequence). The CDR3 contains 16 residues.

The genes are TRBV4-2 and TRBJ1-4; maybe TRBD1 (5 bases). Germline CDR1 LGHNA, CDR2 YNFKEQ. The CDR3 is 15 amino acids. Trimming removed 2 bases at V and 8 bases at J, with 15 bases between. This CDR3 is CASSQRWAGKEKLFF. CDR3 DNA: TGTGCCAGCAGCCAACGATGGGCAGGGAAAGAAAAACTGTTTTTT.

CDR3 residues: CSVIKGTSETQYF. The CDR3 DNA is TGCAGCGTTATCAAAGGGACTTCAGAGACCCAGTACTTC. This chain joins TRBV29-1 and TRBJ2-5; D is possibly TRBD2 (6 bases). The CDR3 spans 13 residues. CDR1 and CDR2 (germline): SQVTM, ANQGSEA. Between the trimmed V and J ends, which lost 5 bases and 4 bases, there was a span of 14 bases.

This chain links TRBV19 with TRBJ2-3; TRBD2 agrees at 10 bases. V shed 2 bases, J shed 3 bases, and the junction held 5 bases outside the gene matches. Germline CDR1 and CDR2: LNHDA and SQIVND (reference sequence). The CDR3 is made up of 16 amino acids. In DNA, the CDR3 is TGTGCCAGTAGTATACTAGCGGGAGAGTTGACAGATACGCAGTATTTT. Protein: CASSILAGELTDTQYF.